This is a list of T cell receptor beta chains from one sample in a study of T cell responses to AZD1222 COVID-19 vaccine. Profiled with immunoSEQ multiplex PCR; TCRdb holds only in-frame clones, not every one. The profile covers about 150,000 clones, with under 95% appearing a single time and over 15% taken by the ten largest. The source material was peripheral blood, sampled on day 0 of AZD1222 vaccination. The receptors come from an adult in good health. Both conserved end residues are part of each CDR3. Fields, in order: V gene, J gene, CDR3 protein.

V gene: TRBV14
J gene: TRBJ1-1
CDR3 protein: CASSPTGNTEAFF

V gene: TRBV6-5
J gene: TRBJ2-1
CDR3 protein: CASSLGLHLKEQFF

V gene: TRBV7-9
J gene: TRBJ1-1
CDR3 protein: CASSLGWGENTEAFF

V gene: TRBV5-5
J gene: TRBJ2-3
CDR3 protein: CASSRDSQTDTQYF

V gene: TRBV27
J gene: TRBJ1-4
CDR3 protein: CASRRQGATNEKLFF

V gene: TRBV10-3
J gene: TRBJ2-3
CDR3 protein: CAITDGRGTDTQYF

V gene: TRBV2
J gene: TRBJ2-5
CDR3 protein: CASRGVGPQETQYF

V gene: TRBV18
J gene: TRBJ1-1
CDR3 protein: CASSPGLNGVAFF

V gene: TRBV1
J gene: TRBJ2-7
CDR3 protein: CTSSQVLGEADYEQYF

V gene: TRBV9
J gene: TRBJ1-2
CDR3 protein: CASSAGPLGPDYGYTF

V gene: TRBV3-1/TRBV3-2
J gene: TRBJ2-1
CDR3 protein: CASSLRIAGGLNEQFF

V gene: TRBV7-3
J gene: TRBJ1-1
CDR3 protein: CASSPTRQFEAFF

V gene: TRBV3-1/TRBV3-2
J gene: TRBJ2-1
CDR3 protein: CASGPEISYNEQFF

V gene: TRBV15
J gene: TRBJ1-1
CDR3 protein: CATSRVGGTVATEAFF

V gene: TRBV7-8
J gene: TRBJ1-1
CDR3 protein: CASSLYTGDGVAEAFF

V gene: TRBV19
J gene: TRBJ1-6
CDR3 protein: CASSIPQGLDSPLHF

V gene: TRBV5-4
J gene: TRBJ1-1
CDR3 protein: CASSLGRQGAGAFF

V gene: TRBV10-3
J gene: TRBJ2-7
CDR3 protein: CAISSPTGGYEQYF

V gene: TRBV7-9
J gene: TRBJ1-2
CDR3 protein: CASSTGGGRDYGYTF

V gene: TRBV9
J gene: TRBJ2-3
CDR3 protein: CASSVLPRSSTDTQYF

V gene: TRBV2
J gene: TRBJ2-5
CDR3 protein: CASNRQGQQETQYF

V gene: TRBV4-1
J gene: TRBJ1-6
CDR3 protein: CASSQGEGVVGSPLHF

V gene: TRBV6-5
J gene: TRBJ2-5
CDR3 protein: CASSRTHRGETQYF

V gene: TRBV30
J gene: TRBJ1-6
CDR3 protein: CAWSVGGSYNSPLHF

V gene: TRBV7-3
J gene: TRBJ1-6
CDR3 protein: CASSLTPGPRGSPLHF

V gene: TRBV27
J gene: TRBJ2-1
CDR3 protein: CASSARTSGGEVPQFF

V gene: TRBV18
J gene: TRBJ2-7
CDR3 protein: CASSPPSEGGYEQYF

V gene: TRBV29-1
J gene: TRBJ1-4
CDR3 protein: CSVGADEKLFF

V gene: TRBV10-2
J gene: TRBJ2-6
CDR3 protein: CASSPTGTAYSGANVLTF

V gene: TRBV11-1
J gene: TRBJ2-5
CDR3 protein: CASSVRDFQETQYF

V gene: TRBV14
J gene: TRBJ2-7
CDR3 protein: CASSPARGGMRQAAYEQYF

V gene: TRBV28
J gene: TRBJ1-2
CDR3 protein: CASSLYADYGYTF

V gene: TRBV19
J gene: TRBJ2-7
CDR3 protein: CASSILSGEQYF

V gene: TRBV6-5
J gene: TRBJ1-2
CDR3 protein: CASSLQASMRYTF

V gene: TRBV7-9
J gene: TRBJ1-1
CDR3 protein: CASSLIASTEAFF

V gene: TRBV28
J gene: TRBJ2-7
CDR3 protein: CASSSGPVGEQYF

V gene: TRBV10-2
J gene: TRBJ1-6
CDR3 protein: CASIQGEDSPLHF

V gene: TRBV6-6
J gene: TRBJ1-5
CDR3 protein: CASRPRSSASNQPQHF

V gene: TRBV9
J gene: TRBJ2-7
CDR3 protein: CASSVSGTGGYEQYF

V gene: TRBV9
J gene: TRBJ1-1
CDR3 protein: CASSVGGTGSMNTEAFF

V gene: TRBV11-3
J gene: TRBJ2-7
CDR3 protein: CASSASPYEQYF

V gene: TRBV12-5
J gene: TRBJ2-2
CDR3 protein: CASGPLEGAGELFF

V gene: TRBV12-5
J gene: TRBJ2-1
CDR3 protein: CASGPGTSGGAYEQFF

V gene: TRBV27
J gene: TRBJ2-4
CDR3 protein: CASSLAGRGKNIQYF

V gene: TRBV3-1/TRBV3-2
J gene: TRBJ1-3
CDR3 protein: CASSFEGNTIYF

V gene: TRBV9
J gene: TRBJ2-5
CDR3 protein: CASSFLGGSSETQYF

V gene: TRBV5-8
J gene: TRBJ1-6
CDR3 protein: CASMEDWGHHNSPLHF

V gene: TRBV9
J gene: TRBJ2-3
CDR3 protein: CASSFRDKDTQYF

V gene: TRBV6-6
J gene: TRBJ1-1
CDR3 protein: CASSYPTQGETEAFF

V gene: TRBV27
J gene: TRBJ2-7
CDR3 protein: CASAGRTHPYEQYF

V gene: TRBV3-1/TRBV3-2
J gene: TRBJ1-1
CDR3 protein: CASSLEFPRTEAFF

V gene: TRBV28
J gene: TRBJ1-3
CDR3 protein: CASRDGRRDGNTIYF

V gene: TRBV7-8
J gene: TRBJ2-1
CDR3 protein: CASSFRIENNEQFF

V gene: TRBV11-3
J gene: TRBJ2-3
CDR3 protein: CASSLGTSGITDTQYF